The clone carrying this TCR beta chain was recorded a few times. What it binds is unknown. CDR1 is SGHKS, CDR2 YYEKEE, per germline (reference sequence). The length of the CDR3 is 13 residues. The germline V and J ends were trimmed by 7 bases and 2 bases, with 12 bases remaining between them. Repertoires were generated with immunoSEQ multiplex PCR, while TCRdb's copy carries only in-frame clones and drops some. Of over 15,000 clones in the sample, about 85% are singletons; the top ten hold about two fifths. The sample originates from a study of T cells in narcolepsy. Study background: Healthy controls were enrolled alongside patients with narcolepsy type 1 or type 2.

Study conclusions and caveats: Reportedly, autoreactive clonotypes were serially detected in patients' blood but not controls'. HCRT-specific and TRIB2-specific autoreactive clonotypes appeared among same-patient CSF and blood CD4+ clonotypes.

Input material: memory (CD45RA-) CD4+ T cells from blood. The chain combines TRBV5-5 with TRBJ1-1, with D possibly being TRBD1 (5 bases). The origin of this receptor is a human donor in good health. The CDR3 sequence is CASGLTVNTEAFF. For the CDR3, the DNA is TGTGCCAGCGGGTTGACAGTTAACACTGAAGCTTTCTTT.